Presented here are 14 T cell receptor beta chains from one specimen sequenced in a study of a mutant IDH1 vaccine in newly diagnosed glioma. TCRdb's table, derived via immunoSEQ multiplex PCR, lists solely in-frame clones and lacks some. The sample lists under 70,000 clones; over 70% were seen once. Antigens of these TCRs are unknown. Time point defined: week 5, during vaccination. Vaccination comprised doses that each held 300 ug of mutant IDH1 20-mer peptide, plus topical imiquimod. The sample was PBMCs, taken from a glioma patient whose treatment included an IDH1 peptide vaccine. These receptors all stem from a man aged 25 to 45 with glioma.

The rearrangement uses TRBV6-4 and TRBJ2-2; TRBD1 aligns across 10 bases. The CDR3 is made up of 17 amino acids. The trim removed 5 bases at V and 5 bases at J, leaving 11 bases unmatched. In germline, CDR1 is MRHNA, CDR2 SNTAGT. The CDR3 protein is CASSPRGRDRGTGELFF. CDR3 DNA sequence: TGTGCCAGCAGTCCGCGGGGAAGGGACAGGGGTACCGGGGAGCTGTTTTTT.

The chain couples TRBV6-6 to TRBJ2-7; 10 nucleotides line up with TRBD1. CDR3 length: 14 residues. Trimming removed 9 bases from V and 5 bases from J; junction bases left unmatched: 10. CDR1 is MNHNY, CDR2 SVGAGI, per germline (reference sequence). This CDR3 reads CASTFGTGEDEQYF. For the CDR3, the DNA is TGTGCCAGTACGTTCGGGACAGGGGAGGACGAGCAGTACTTC.

This clone appeared once. This chain joins TRBV6-5 and TRBJ2-5; 8 positions agree with TRBD2. V gave up 2 bases and J gave up 6 bases; unmatched junction bases: 8. Germline assignment: CDR1 MNHEY and CDR2 SVGAGI. The CDR3 has 15 amino acids. The CDR3 region is CASSYPSSGGKTQYF. In DNA, the CDR3 is TGTGCCAGCAGTTACCCCTCGAGCGGGGGAAAGACCCAGTACTTC.

This clone was picked up one time. V usage is TRBV5-6 and J usage is TRBJ2-7, with D maybe TRBD1 (6 bases). Per the germline V gene, CDR1 is SGHDT and CDR2 is YYEEEE. Trimming cost V 4 bases and J 3 bases, with 14 bases left between them. This CDR3 spans 14 amino acids. The CDR3 spells CASSPGQSIYEQYF. CDR3 coding DNA: TGTGCCAGCAGCCCTGGACAGTCGATCTACGAGCAGTACTTC.

V is TRBV5-6 and J is TRBJ1-1; possible D gene TRBD1, 5 bases. The germline gives CDR1 SGHDT, CDR2 YYEEEE. The CDR3 totals 14 residues. Trimming took 3 bases from V and 5 from J, leaving 14 bases between them. The CDR3 bases are TGTGCCAGCAGCTCCGGGGGACCGATGACTGAAGCTTTCTTT. It codes for CASSSGGPMTEAFF.

This sequence joins TRBV10-3 and TRBJ2-3, with D possibly being TRBD1 (6 bases). V was pared by 10 bases and J by 2 bases, with 25 bases between. This CDR3 region has 17 residues. Per germline, CDR1 ENHRY and CDR2 SYGVKD. The CDR3 nucleotides are TGTGCCACCAGCTGGGGCCAAGGACAGATTAACACAGATACGCAGTATTTT. It encodes CATSWGQGQINTDTQYF.

V usage is TRBV6-1 and J usage is TRBJ1-1, with D maybe TRBD1 (5 bases). V was clipped by 5 bases and J by 3 bases, with 16 bases between them. This CDR3 region has 15 residues. CDR1 and CDR2 from the germline V gene are MNHNS and SASEGT. The CDR3 nucleotides are TGTGCCAGCAGTCAGGCTTCGGGGGACTACACTGAAGCTTTCTTT. Its protein is CASSQASGDYTEAFF.

The gene calls are TRBV28 and TRBJ2-2; TRBD1 aligns across 7 bases. J gave up 1 base and V 7 bases, and 6 bases lay outside the gene matches. The CDR3 sequence is 15 residues long. Germline CDR1 and CDR2: MDHEN and SYDVKM. The CDR3: CASIIDRVNTGELFF. The CDR3 DNA sequence: TGTGCCAGCATCATCGACAGGGTGAACACCGGGGAGCTGTTTTTT. The variable domain in full, with the rest retrieved from reference TRBV28 and TRBJ2-2, is DVKVTQSSRYLVKRTGEKVFLECVQDMDHENMFWYRQDPGLGLRLIYFSYDVKMKEKGDIPEGYSVSREKKERFSLILESASTNQTSMYLCASIIDRVNTGELFFGEGSRLTVL.

This clone appeared once. V usage is TRBV28 and J usage is TRBJ2-1; D may be TRBD2 (5 bases). V was clipped by 7 bases and J by 11 bases, with 15 bases between them. This CDR3 has 12 amino acids. CDR1 and CDR2 from the germline V gene are MDHEN and SYDVKM. CDR3 in amino acids: CASNEGSTKQFF. CDR3 in DNA: TGTGCCAGCAATGAGGGCAGCACGAAGCAGTTCTTC.

This clone was counted between two and nine times. J is TRBJ2-2 and V is TRBV5-1, with unresolved D. There are 12 residues in the CDR3. Germline V gene data show CDR1 as SGHRS and CDR2 as YFSETQ. Trimming cost V 3 bases and J 0 bases, with 0 bases left between them. The DNA of the CDR3 is TGCGCCAGCAGCTCGAACACCGGGGAGCTGTTTTTT. Protein sequence: CASSSNTGELFF.

This clone was seen just once. CDR3 sequence reads: CASSEWRQGSATNEKLFF. The CDR3 DNA reads TGTGCCAGCAGTGAATGGCGACAGGGGTCTGCAACTAATGAAAAACTGTTTTTT. The chain links TRBV6-1 to TRBJ1-4, with 8 nucleotides matching TRBD1. V trimming: 2 bases; J trimming: 0 bases; junction bases outside the gene matches: 8. Germline V lookup: CDR1 MNHNS, CDR2 SASEGT. This CDR3 comprises 18 residues.

On this clone: Different DNA sequences within this sample yield the same CDR3. The chain uses TRBV28 and TRBJ2-7; D is ambiguous. Trimming took off 1 base at V and 0 bases at J, with 7 bases between the two ends. CDR1 and CDR2 from the germline V gene are MDHEN and SYDVKM. The CDR3 is 14 residues long. The CDR3, as DNA: TGTGCCAGCAGTTTATCTCCAAGCTCCTACGAGCAGTACTTC. Protein sequence: CASSLSPSSYEQYF.

This rearrangement joins TRBV28 to TRBJ2-3; 7 bases align to TRBD1. The CDR3 sequence is 15 residues long. CDR1 and CDR2 from the germline V gene are MDHEN and SYDVKM. Trimming took 3 bases from V and 1 from J; bases not matched to a gene: 4. This CDR3 reads CASSFGQDRTDTQYF. The CDR3 nucleotides are TGTGCCAGCAGTTTTGGACAGGACCGCACAGATACGCAGTATTTT. Complete variable domain (other parts from reference TRBV28 and TRBJ2-3): DVKVTQSSRYLVKRTGEKVFLECVQDMDHENMFWYRQDPGLGLRLIYFSYDVKMKEKGDIPEGYSVSREKKERFSLILESASTNQTSMYLCASSFGQDRTDTQYFGPGTRLTVL.

A single count supports this clone. This chain connects TRBV28 to TRBJ1-2, with 7 nucleotides matching TRBD1. The CDR3 loop spans 17 amino acids. Germline V lookup: CDR1 MDHEN, CDR2 SYDVKM. V lost 3 bases, J lost 1 base, and 11 bases stayed unmatched. As DNA, the CDR3 is TGTGCCAGCAGTTTGCCGACAGGGAGGATCCTTAACTATGGCTACACCTTC. This sequence encodes CASSLPTGRILNYGYTF.